This T cell receptor beta chain was obtained from a study of blood T cell repertoires in COVID-19. Study-level information: Samples of COVID-19 (acute and convalescent) were obtained from the United States, Italy and Spain.

Concerning this clone itself: An end of the junction differs from the germline gene, which may be a read error.

Repertoires were generated with immunoSEQ multiplex PCR, while TCRdb's copy carries only in-frame clones and drops some. The sample has some 340,000 clones; approximately 90% are singletons. Up to 2 weeks before entering the study, exposed participants had met a COVID-19 case. Germline CDR1 reads SGHTA; CDR2 reads FQGNSA. CDR3 length: 15 residues. The chain recombines TRBV7-2 with TRBJ1-3; a weak D match, TRBD1 (5 bases). This sequence was found in a woman in her twenties or thirties who had been exposed to COVID-19. The sample comprised PBMCs or T cells enriched from blood (not recorded which). The CDR3 here is CASSLGASSGNTIYF. In nucleotides, the CDR3 is TGTGCCAGCAGTTTAGGGGCCTCCTCTGGAAACACCATATATTTT.